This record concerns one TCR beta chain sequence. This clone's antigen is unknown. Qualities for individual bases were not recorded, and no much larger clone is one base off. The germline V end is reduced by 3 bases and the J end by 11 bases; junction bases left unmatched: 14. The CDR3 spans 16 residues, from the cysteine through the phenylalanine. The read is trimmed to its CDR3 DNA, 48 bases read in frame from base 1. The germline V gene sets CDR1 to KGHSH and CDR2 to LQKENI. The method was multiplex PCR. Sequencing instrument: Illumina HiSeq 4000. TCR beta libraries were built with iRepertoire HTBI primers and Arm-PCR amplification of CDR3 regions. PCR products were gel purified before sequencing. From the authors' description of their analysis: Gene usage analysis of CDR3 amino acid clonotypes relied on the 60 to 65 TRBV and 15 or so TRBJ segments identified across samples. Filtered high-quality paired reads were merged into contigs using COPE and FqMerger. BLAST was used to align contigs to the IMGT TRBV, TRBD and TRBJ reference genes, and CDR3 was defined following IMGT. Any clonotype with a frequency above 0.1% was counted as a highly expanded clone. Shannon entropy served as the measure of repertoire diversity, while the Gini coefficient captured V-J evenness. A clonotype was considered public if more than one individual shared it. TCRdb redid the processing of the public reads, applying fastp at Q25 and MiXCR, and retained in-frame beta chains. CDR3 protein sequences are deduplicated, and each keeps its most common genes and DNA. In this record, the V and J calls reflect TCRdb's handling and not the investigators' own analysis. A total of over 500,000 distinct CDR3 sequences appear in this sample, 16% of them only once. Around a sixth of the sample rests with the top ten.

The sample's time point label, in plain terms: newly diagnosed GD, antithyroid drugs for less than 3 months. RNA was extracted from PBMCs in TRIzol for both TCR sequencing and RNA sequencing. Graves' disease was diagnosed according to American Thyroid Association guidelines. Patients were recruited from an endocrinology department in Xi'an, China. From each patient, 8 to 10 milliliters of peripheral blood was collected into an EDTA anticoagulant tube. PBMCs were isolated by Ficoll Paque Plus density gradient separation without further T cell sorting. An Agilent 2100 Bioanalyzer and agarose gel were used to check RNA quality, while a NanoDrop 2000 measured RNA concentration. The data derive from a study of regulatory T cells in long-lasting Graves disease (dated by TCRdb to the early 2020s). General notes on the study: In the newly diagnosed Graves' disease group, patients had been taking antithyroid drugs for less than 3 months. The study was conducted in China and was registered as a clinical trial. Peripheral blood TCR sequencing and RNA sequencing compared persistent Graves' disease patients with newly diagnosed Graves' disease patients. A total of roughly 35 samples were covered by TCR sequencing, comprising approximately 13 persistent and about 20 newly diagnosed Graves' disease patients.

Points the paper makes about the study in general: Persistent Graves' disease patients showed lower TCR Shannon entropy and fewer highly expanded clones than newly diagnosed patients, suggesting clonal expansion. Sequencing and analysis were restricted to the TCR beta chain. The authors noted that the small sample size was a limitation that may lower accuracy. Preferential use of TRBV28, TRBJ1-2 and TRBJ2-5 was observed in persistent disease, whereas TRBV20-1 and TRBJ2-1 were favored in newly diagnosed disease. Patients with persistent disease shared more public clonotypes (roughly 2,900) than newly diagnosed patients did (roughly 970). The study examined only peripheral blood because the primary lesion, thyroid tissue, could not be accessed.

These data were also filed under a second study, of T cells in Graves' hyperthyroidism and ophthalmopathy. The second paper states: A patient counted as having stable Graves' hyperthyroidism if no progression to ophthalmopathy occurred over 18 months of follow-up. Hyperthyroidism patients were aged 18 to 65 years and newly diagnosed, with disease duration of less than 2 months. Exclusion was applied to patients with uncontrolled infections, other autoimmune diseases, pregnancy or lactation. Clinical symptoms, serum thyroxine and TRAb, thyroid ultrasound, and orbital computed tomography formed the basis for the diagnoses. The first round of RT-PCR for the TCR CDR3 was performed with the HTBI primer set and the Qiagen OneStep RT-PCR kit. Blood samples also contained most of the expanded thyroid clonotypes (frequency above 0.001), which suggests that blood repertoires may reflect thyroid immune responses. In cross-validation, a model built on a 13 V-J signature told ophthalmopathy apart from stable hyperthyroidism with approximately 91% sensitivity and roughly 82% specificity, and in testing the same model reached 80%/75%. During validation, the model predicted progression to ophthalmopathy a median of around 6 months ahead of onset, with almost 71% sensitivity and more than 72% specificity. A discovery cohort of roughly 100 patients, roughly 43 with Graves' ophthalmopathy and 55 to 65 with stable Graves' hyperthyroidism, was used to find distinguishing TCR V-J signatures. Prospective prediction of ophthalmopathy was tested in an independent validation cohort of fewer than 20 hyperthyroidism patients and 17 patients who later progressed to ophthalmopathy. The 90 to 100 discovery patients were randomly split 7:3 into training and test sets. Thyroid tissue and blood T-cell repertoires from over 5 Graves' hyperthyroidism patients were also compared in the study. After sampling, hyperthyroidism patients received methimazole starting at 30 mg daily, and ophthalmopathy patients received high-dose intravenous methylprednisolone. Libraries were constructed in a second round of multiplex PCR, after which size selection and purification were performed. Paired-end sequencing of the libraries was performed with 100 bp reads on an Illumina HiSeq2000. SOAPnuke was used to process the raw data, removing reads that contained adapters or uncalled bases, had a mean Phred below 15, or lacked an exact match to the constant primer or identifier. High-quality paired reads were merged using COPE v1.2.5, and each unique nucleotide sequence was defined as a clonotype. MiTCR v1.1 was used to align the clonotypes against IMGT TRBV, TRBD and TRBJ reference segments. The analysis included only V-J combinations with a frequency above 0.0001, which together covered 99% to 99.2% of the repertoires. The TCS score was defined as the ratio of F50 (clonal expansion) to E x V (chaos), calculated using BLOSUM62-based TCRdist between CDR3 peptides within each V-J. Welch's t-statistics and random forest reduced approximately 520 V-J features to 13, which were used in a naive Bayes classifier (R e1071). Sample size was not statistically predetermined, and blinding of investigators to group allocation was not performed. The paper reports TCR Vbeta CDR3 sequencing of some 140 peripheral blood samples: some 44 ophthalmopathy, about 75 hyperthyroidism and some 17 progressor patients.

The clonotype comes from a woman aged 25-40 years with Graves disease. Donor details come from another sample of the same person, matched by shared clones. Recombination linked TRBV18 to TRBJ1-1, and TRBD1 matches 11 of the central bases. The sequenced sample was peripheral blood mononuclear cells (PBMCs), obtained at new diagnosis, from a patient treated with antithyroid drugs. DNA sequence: TGTGCCAGCTCACCTCGGGGACAGGGGGAAACAAAGGGGGCTTTCTTT. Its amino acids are CASSPRGQGETKGAFF.